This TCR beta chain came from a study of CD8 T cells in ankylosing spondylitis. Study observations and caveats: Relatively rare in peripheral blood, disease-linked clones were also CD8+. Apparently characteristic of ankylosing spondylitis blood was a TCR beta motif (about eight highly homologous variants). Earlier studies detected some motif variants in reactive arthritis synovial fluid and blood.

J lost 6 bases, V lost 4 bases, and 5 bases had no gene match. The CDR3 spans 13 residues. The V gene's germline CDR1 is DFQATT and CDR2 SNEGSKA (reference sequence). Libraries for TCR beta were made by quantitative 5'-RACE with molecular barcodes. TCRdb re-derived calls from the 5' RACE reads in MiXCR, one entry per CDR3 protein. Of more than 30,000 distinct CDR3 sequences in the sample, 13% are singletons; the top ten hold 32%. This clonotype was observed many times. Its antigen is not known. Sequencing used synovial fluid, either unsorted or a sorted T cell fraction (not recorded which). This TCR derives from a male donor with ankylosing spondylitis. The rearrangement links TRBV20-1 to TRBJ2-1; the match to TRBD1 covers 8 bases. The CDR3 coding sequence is TGCAGTGCTATGGACAGGGATCGCAATGAGCAGTTCTTC. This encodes CSAMDRDRNEQFF.